These 9 T cell receptor beta chains were sequenced from one sample in a study of response to subunit inactivated influenza vaccine. TCRdb recomputed calls from the RT-PCR reads with MiXCR, one row per CDR3 protein. The sample comprises some 850,000 distinct CDR3 sequences, less than 20% of which are singletons, and roughly a tenth rests with the top ten. This specimen consisted of PBMCs from blood, obtained 5 days after vaccination. All receptors come from a man in his forties or fifties who received an inactivated influenza vaccine.

There are a few counts of this clonotype. The CDR3 does not end in the conserved phenylalanine or tryptophan, so this is likely a read error. In DNA, the CDR3 is TGTGCCAGCAGTTTTGACGCAGGCTCATCTGAAAAACTGTTTTCT. Encoded protein: CASSFDAGSSEKLFS. This chain connects TRBV25-1 to TRBJ1-4; D is unclear. The CDR3 sequence is 15 residues long. With 5 bases removed from V and 7 bases from J, the gap between germline ends came to 17 bases. Germline lookup yields CDR1 MGHDK and CDR2 SYGVNS.

The chain is built from TRBV30 and TRBJ2-1; the match to TRBD2 covers 9 bases. Germline CDR1 reads GTSNPN; CDR2 reads SVGIG (reference sequence). Unmatched junction bases numbered 4, after V lost 3 bases and J lost 4 bases. This CDR3 comprises 14 residues. This CDR3 reads CAWSRLADYNEQFF. The CDR3 coding sequence is TGTGCCTGGAGCAGACTAGCGGATTACAATGAGCAGTTCTTC.

The V gene is TRBV2, the J gene TRBJ2-5; 8 bases align to TRBD2. Per germline, CDR1 SNHLY and CDR2 FYNNEI. The CDR3 loop spans 13 amino acids. V gave up 6 bases and J gave up 4 bases; unmatched junction bases: 4. As DNA, the CDR3 is TGTGCCAGCAGGGGACTAGGAGGAGAGACCCAGTACTTC. It specifies CASRGLGGETQYF. Full variable domain (rest looked up from reference TRBV2 and TRBJ2-5): EPEVTQTPSHQVTQMGQEVILRCVPISNHLYFYWYRQILGQKVEFLVSFYNNEISEKSEIFDDQFSVERPDGSNFTLKIRSTKLEDSAMYFCASRGLGGETQYFGPGTRLLVL.

This chain links TRBV13 with TRBJ2-1; 9 bases are a match to TRBD2. Germline lookup yields CDR1 PRHDT and CDR2 FYEKMQ (reference sequence). The V gene end was trimmed by 5 bases and the J gene end by 6 bases; junction bases not matched to a gene: 5. This CDR3 region has 14 residues. This CDR3 is CASSPAGGLNEQFF. CDR3 sequence (DNA): TGTGCCAGCAGCCCGGCGGGGGGGCTCAATGAGCAGTTCTTC.

V gene TRBV7-9 combines with J gene TRBJ2-2, with TRBD1 matching 8 bases. Per germline, CDR1 SEHNR and CDR2 FQNEAQ (reference sequence). The CDR3 spans 17 residues. J was trimmed by 2 bases and V by 1 base; bases with no gene match: 6. Written as DNA, the CDR3 is TGTGCCAGCAGCTTAGGTCCGGGACAGGCTAACACCGGGGAGCTGTTTTTT. This translates into CASSLGPGQANTGELFF.

The chain has TRBV5-1 and TRBJ2-1, with D perhaps matching TRBD1 (5 bases). Trimming took 4 bases from V and 13 from J, leaving 18 bases between them. Germline V gives CDR1 SGHRS, CDR2 YFSETQ. This CDR3 region has 13 residues. CDR3 amino acids: CASSPEGVGGQFF. The CDR3 DNA reads as TGCGCCAGCAGCCCCGAAGGGGTTGGCGGCCAGTTCTTC.

The chain carries TRBV20-1 and TRBJ1-2; D ambiguous. V lost 3 bases and J 8 bases, leaving 10 bases between the germline ends. Germline lookup yields CDR1 DFQATT and CDR2 SNEGSKA (reference sequence). This CDR3 spans 11 amino acids. The CDR3 coding sequence is TGCAGTGCTAGTAGGACCCAGGGCTACACCTTC. It codes for CSASRTQGYTF.

V is TRBV4-2 and J is TRBJ2-3, with 7 bases fitting TRBD2. This CDR3 has 17 amino acids. V was clipped by 1 base and J by 6 bases; unmatched bases: 13. Germline V gene data show CDR1 as LGHNA and CDR2 as YNFKEQ. CDR3 DNA: TGTGCCAGCAGCCAAGTTAGCGTTAGGAGCGGGATGGATACGCAGTATTTT. Its translation: CASSQVSVRSGMDTQYF.

The rearrangement links TRBV20-1 to TRBJ2-1, with no clear D. The CDR3 length is 13 residues. The germline V and J ends were trimmed by 5 bases and 0 bases, with 8 bases remaining between them. Per germline, CDR1 DFQATT and CDR2 SNEGSKA (reference sequence). This CDR3 is CSAYPNSYNEQFF. The CDR3 DNA is TGCAGTGCTTACCCCAACTCCTACAATGAGCAGTTCTTC.